What follows are 2 T cell receptor beta chains derived from one specimen sequenced in a study of graft-versus-host responses after intestinal transplantation. The method was immunoSEQ multiplex PCR; TCRdb's version includes in-frame clones alone and lacks a portion of them. The table has fewer than 20,000 clones, over 90% seen once; the top ten hold 0.75% to 0.95%. The sample was PBMCs, taken 23 days after intestinal transplant. The origin of the receptors is a human patient who received an intestinal transplant, so some T cells may come from the graft donor.

This chain joins TRBV28 and TRBJ2-2; D ambiguous. The V end lost 7 bases, the J end lost 1 base, and 13 bases lay between the germline ends. Looked up from germline, CDR1 is MDHEN and CDR2 is SYDVKM. This CDR3 is built from 15 residues. CDR3 coding DNA: TGTGCCAGCACCATCATTCCGGGGAACACCGGGGAGCTGTTTTTT. Residues: CASTIIPGNTGELFF.

The V gene is TRBV28, the J gene TRBJ2-7; 8 bases align to TRBD1. The CDR3 runs 14 residues. Unmatched junction bases numbered 8, after V lost 6 bases and J lost 4 bases. Looked up from germline, CDR1 is MDHEN and CDR2 is SYDVKM. CDR3 residues: CASSHQGDRYEQYF. DNA of the CDR3: TGTGCCAGCAGCCACCAAGGGGACAGGTACGAGCAGTACTTC.